The T cell receptor beta chain under discussion was sequenced for a study of T-cell memory formation after mild COVID-19. Study-wide context: In these data, TCR clusters were largely donor specific.

The CDR3 length is 14 residues. Trimming removed 0 bases at V and 8 bases at J, with 11 bases between. Looked up from germline, CDR1 is KGHSH and CDR2 is LQKENI. This clonotype was detected a few times. TCRdb reanalysed the 5' RACE reads using MiXCR and keeps one entry per CDR3 protein. The table shows under 200,000 distinct CDR3 sequences, with approximately 12% occurring only once. The material sequenced was PBMCs or a T cell subset sorted from them (not recorded which). V and J are TRBV18 and TRBJ1-3, with D possibly TRBD1 on 5 matching bases. This clonotype originated in a man between 18 and 35 years old who had mild COVID-19 (a few samples of this study predate the infection). Cell type and time point are not known. This CDR3 reads CASSPPNGGDTIYF. The CDR3 nucleotides read TGTGCCAGCTCACCACCAAATGGAGGGGACACCATATATTTT.